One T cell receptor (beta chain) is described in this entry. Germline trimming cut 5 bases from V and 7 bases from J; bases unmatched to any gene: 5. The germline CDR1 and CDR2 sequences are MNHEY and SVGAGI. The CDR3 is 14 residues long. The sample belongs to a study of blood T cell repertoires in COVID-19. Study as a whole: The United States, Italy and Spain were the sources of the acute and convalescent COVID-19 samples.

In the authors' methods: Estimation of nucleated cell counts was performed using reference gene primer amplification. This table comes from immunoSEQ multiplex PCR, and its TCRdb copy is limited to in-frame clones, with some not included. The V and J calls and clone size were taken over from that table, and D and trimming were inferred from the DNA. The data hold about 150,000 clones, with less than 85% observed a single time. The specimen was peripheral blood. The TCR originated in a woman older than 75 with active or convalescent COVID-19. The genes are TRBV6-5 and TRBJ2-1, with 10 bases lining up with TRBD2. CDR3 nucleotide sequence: TGTGCCAGCAGTAGGGGACTAGCGTATAATGAGCAGTTCTTC. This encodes CASSRGLAYNEQFF.